This TCR beta chain was sequenced for a study of response to subunit inactivated influenza vaccine. Study-wide findings and caveats: Authors proposed each seasonal influenza vaccination draws in few new T cells.

TCRdb re-called the RT-PCR reads with MiXCR, one entry per CDR3 protein. The table has about 650,000 distinct CDR3 sequences, about 15% seen once. The germline V gene encodes CDR1 MNHEY and CDR2 SMNVEV (reference sequence). Unmatched junction bases numbered 8, after V lost 6 bases and J lost 8 bases. This CDR3 contains 15 residues. Concerning this clonotype: Its antigen remains unknown.

The sequence derives from a man in his forties or fifties who received an inactivated influenza vaccine. Sequences were derived from PBMCs from blood, sampled around 15 days before vaccination. This chain connects TRBV27 to TRBJ2-1; 12 nucleotides match TRBD2. The CDR3 DNA reads TGTGCCAGCAGCAATTTGGGACTAGCGGGCCATGAGCAGTTCTTC. Its translation is CASSNLGLAGHEQFF.